This TCR beta chain was retrieved from a study of cytomegalovirus exposure and HLA in healthy donors. Study-level information: Among 398 genotyped donors, approximately 80% fell in the Caucasian-associated ancestry cluster. Study-wide findings and caveats: The authors later linked a missense DCLRE1C variant to TCR beta V- and J-gene trimming. Published work reported that the classifier diagnosed cytomegalovirus status with high specificity and sensitivity.

The PCR was carried out with 60 Vbeta primers and 13 Jbeta primers. Assay used: immunoSEQ multiplex PCR; TCRdb lists only in-frame clones, some missing. In the table there are tens of thousands of clones, 70% to 80% of which are singletons. The donors were healthy bone marrow donors. Comments on this clone: The antigen remains unidentified.

V shed 5 bases and J shed 3 bases, with 11 bases lying between them. This CDR3 is built from 15 residues. The germline V gene encodes CDR1 MDHEN and CDR2 SYDVKM. The rearrangement joins TRBV28 to TRBJ1-6, with D tentatively TRBD1 (5 bases). The clonotype originates from a woman aged 50 to 60 in good health and CMV-seropositive. The sample comprised PBMCs. The CDR3 sequence is CASSIKGIYNSPLHF. The CDR3 nucleotides are TGTGCCAGCAGTATAAAGGGGATCTATAATTCACCCCTCCACTTT.